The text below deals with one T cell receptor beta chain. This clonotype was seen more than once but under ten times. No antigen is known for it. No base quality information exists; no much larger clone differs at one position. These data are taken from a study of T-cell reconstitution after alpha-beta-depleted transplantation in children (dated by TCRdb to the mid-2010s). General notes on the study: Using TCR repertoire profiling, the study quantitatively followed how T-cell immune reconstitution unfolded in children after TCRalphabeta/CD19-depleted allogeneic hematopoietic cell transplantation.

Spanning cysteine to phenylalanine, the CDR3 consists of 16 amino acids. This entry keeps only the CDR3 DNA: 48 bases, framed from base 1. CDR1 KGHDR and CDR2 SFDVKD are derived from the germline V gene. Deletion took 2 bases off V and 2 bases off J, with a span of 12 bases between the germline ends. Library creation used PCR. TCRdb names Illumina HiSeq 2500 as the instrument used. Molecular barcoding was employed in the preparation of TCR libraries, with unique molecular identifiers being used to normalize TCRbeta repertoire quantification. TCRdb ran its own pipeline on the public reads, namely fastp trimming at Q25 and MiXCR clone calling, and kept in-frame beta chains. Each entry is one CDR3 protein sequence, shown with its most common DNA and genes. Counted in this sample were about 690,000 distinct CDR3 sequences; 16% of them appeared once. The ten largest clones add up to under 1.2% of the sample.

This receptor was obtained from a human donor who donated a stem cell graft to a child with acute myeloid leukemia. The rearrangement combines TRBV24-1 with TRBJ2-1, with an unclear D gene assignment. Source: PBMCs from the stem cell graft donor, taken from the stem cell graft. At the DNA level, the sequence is TGTGCCACCAGTGATTCCACAGTCCACCCCTACAATGAGCAGTTCTTC. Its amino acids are CATSDSTVHPYNEQFF.